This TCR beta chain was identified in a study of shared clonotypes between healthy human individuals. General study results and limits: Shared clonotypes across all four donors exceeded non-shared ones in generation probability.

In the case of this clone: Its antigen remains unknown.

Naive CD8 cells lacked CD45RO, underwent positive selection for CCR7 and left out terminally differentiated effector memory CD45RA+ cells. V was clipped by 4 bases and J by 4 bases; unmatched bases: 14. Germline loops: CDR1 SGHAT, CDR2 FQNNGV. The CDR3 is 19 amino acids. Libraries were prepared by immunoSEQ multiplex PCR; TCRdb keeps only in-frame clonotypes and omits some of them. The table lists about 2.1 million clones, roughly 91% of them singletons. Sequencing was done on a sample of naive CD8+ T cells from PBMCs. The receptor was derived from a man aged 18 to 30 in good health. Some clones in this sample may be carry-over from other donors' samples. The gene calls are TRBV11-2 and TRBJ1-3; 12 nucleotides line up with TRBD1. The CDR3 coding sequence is TGTGCCAGCAGCTCCCCCTATTTAACCGGGACAGGGGGCGGAAACACCATATATTTT. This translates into CASSSPYLTGTGGGNTIYF.